The 6 T cell receptor beta chains below come from one sample, sequenced in a study of blood T cell repertoires in COVID-19 (dated by TCRdb to about 2020). Libraries were built with the immunoSEQ multiplex PCR assay. TCRdb re-hosts the immuneACCESS table, in-frame sequences only. Its copies lack some clones; in the studies checked, an unresolved V gene accounts for under half of them, and the cause for the rest is not known. The sample includes roughly 32,000 clones, with approximately 91% observed a single time. The leading ten clones occupy roughly 9.5% of the sample. Material for sequencing was peripheral blood. These receptors originate from a human donor with active COVID-19. The donor label of this sample is uncertain.

This chain uses TRBV5-1 with TRBJ2-3; 8 bases match TRBD2. V gave up 0 bases and J gave up 2 bases; unmatched junction bases: 5. This CDR3 is 16 amino acids long. Germline assignment: CDR1 SGHRS and CDR2 YFSETQ. The CDR3, as DNA: TGCGCCAGCAGCTTGGTGGTAGCGGGGTACACAGATACGCAGTATTTT. Protein product: CASSLVVAGYTDTQYF.

The V and J genes are TRBV5-1 and TRBJ2-5, with 10 bases fitting TRBD2. CDR1 is SGHRS, CDR2 YFSETQ, per germline. J gave up 2 bases and V 3 bases, and 4 bases lay outside the gene matches. The CDR3 is 15 residues long. The CDR3 region is CASSSASGSQETQYF. The CDR3 nucleotides are TGCGCCAGCAGCTCGGCTAGCGGGAGTCAAGAGACCCAGTACTTC.

This chain connects TRBV11-2 to TRBJ1-1; no reliable D call. V lost 0 bases, J lost 4 bases, and 12 bases lay in between. This CDR3 region has 15 residues. The V gene's germline CDR1 is SGHAT and CDR2 FQNNGV. CDR3 in amino acids: CASSLEYGEGTEAFF. The CDR3 region has the DNA TGTGCCAGCAGCTTAGAGTACGGGGAAGGCACTGAAGCTTTCTTT.

The chain links TRBV9 to TRBJ2-2; D not resolved. Germline CDR1 reads SGDLS; CDR2 reads YYNGEE. The CDR3 covers 17 residues. Trimming cost V 0 bases and J 0 bases, with 12 bases left between them. The CDR3 nucleotides are TGTGCCAGCAGCGTAGCTCAAAACAGCCCGAACACCGGGGAGCTGTTTTTT. Its translation: CASSVAQNSPNTGELFF.

This chain links TRBV28 with TRBJ1-1; 8 nucleotides match TRBD1. The CDR3 extends over 14 amino acids. With V trimmed by 4 bases and J by 5 bases, 6 bases remained unmatched. The germline CDR1 and CDR2 sequences are MDHEN and SYDVKM. In nucleotides, the CDR3 is TGTGCCAGCAGTTACTTGACAGGGGCGACTGAAGCTTTCTTT. Its translation: CASSYLTGATEAFF.

V usage is TRBV6-6 and J usage is TRBJ1-2, with 7 bases aligning to TRBD1. This CDR3 has 13 residues. V shed 7 bases and J 7 bases; nucleotides not matched to a gene: 9. Per germline, CDR1 MNHNY and CDR2 SVGAGI (reference sequence). The CDR3: CASNLGGAPGYTF. The CDR3 nucleotides are TGTGCCAGCAACCTAGGGGGCGCCCCTGGCTACACCTTC.